A single sample is the source of the 14 T cell receptor beta chains below, sequenced in a study of cytomegalovirus exposure and HLA in healthy donors. Researchers ran the PCR with 60 Vbeta and 13 Jbeta primers. Some clones are missing from TCRdb's copy, which holds only in-frame ones; the method was immunoSEQ multiplex PCR. This sample has 49,000 or so clones, with 65% to 85% found just once. Sequencing used PBMCs. Receptor source: a boy between 10 and 17 years old in good health and CMV-seropositive.

The chain links TRBV6-5 to TRBJ1-3; TRBD1 matches at 7 bases. The CDR3 sequence is 14 residues long. With V trimmed by 4 bases and J by 2 bases, 2 bases remained unmatched. Germline V gives CDR1 MNHEY, CDR2 SVGAGI. CDR3 region: CASSLRGPGNTIYF. The CDR3 nucleotides read TGTGCCAGCAGTTTGAGGGGGCCTGGAAACACCATATATTTT.

There are a few counts of this clone. The V and J genes are TRBV7-2 and TRBJ2-1, with D maybe TRBD2 (6 bases). Trimming shortened V by 1 base and J by 5 bases, and 12 bases separated the two germline ends. The CDR3 is 15 amino acids. Germline V gene sequence: CDR1 SGHTA, CDR2 FQGNSA. CDR3 sequence: CASSLEPRGDNEQFF. CDR3 coding DNA: TGTGCCAGCAGCTTAGAGCCCCGCGGGGACAATGAGCAGTTCTTC.

The V and J genes are TRBV27 and TRBJ2-7, with D possibly being TRBD2 (5 bases). CDR1 is MNHEY, CDR2 SMNVEV, per germline (reference sequence). V gave up 0 bases and J gave up 2 bases, with 8 bases separating them. The CDR3 is 14 residues long. The CDR3 DNA reads as TGTGCCAGCAGTTTATCTCTAGCCGCCTACGAGCAGTACTTC. Its protein is CASSLSLAAYEQYF.

With regard to this clone: The junction departs from the called germline gene at one end, perhaps through a read error. The V gene is TRBV7-9, the J gene TRBJ1-3, with D possibly matching TRBD1 (6 bases). The CDR3 length is 16 residues. Germline V gene sequence: CDR1 SEHNR, CDR2 FQNEAQ (reference sequence). The CDR3 coding sequence is TGTTCCAGCAGCTTAGCTCAGGGGAAAACTGGAAACACCATATATTTT. Its protein is CSSSLAQGKTGNTIYF.

The rearrangement uses TRBV25-1 and TRBJ2-5; 10 bases match TRBD1. There are 15 residues in the CDR3. CDR1 is MGHDK, CDR2 SYGVNS, per germline. The V and J ends lost 3 bases and 3 bases, in that order; junction bases with no gene match: 4. The CDR3 is CASSDPGQGEETQYF. CDR3 sequence (DNA): TGTGCCAGCAGTGACCCTGGACAGGGGGAAGAGACCCAGTACTTC. Combining the CDR3 with reference TRBV25-1 and TRBJ2-5 gives the whole variable domain EADIYQTPRYLVIGTGKKITLECSQTMGHDKMYWYQQDPGMELHLIHYSYGVNSTEKGDLSSESTVSRIRTEHFPLTLESARPSHTSQYLCASSDPGQGEETQYFGPGTRLLVL.

V usage is TRBV11-2 and J usage is TRBJ2-7, with D maybe TRBD1 (6 bases). This CDR3 has 13 residues. Per the germline V gene, CDR1 is SGHAT and CDR2 is FQNNGV. The V gene lost 1 base and the J gene lost 5 bases, with 9 bases spanning the gap. The CDR3 spells CASSLAGGDEQYF. The CDR3 coding sequence is TGTGCCAGCAGCTTAGCTGGGGGCGACGAGCAGTACTTC.

The rearrangement joins TRBV29-1 to TRBJ2-5; no reliable D call. Germline V gene lookup returns CDR1 SQVTM and CDR2 ANQGSEA. The CDR3 has 12 residues. Deletions cut 5 bases from V and 4 bases from J, with 11 bases between. The CDR3 loop reads CSVCSTGETQYF. The CDR3 DNA reads TGCAGCGTTTGCTCTACCGGAGAGACCCAGTACTTC.

The chain employs TRBV9 and TRBJ2-5, with D perhaps matching TRBD1 (6 bases). The CDR3 contains 13 residues. Between the trimmed V and J ends, which lost 2 bases and 4 bases, there was a span of 9 bases. From germline, CDR1 is SGDLS and CDR2 YYNGEE. The CDR3 bases are TGTGCCAGCAGCGTGATGACAGGAGAGACCCAGTACTTC. Translating it yields CASSVMTGETQYF.

The chain employs TRBV7-3 and TRBJ2-7, with a possible D match to TRBD1 (5 bases). The CDR3 spans 15 residues. Germline V gene sequence: CDR1 SGHTA, CDR2 FQGTGA. V was pared by 6 bases and J by 0 bases, with 15 bases between. Written as DNA, the CDR3 is TGTGCCAGCAGTTCGACAGTCACCGTCTCCTACGAGCAGTACTTC. Its translation is CASSSTVTVSYEQYF.

This sequence joins TRBV18 and TRBJ2-5; D possibly corresponds to TRBD1 (5 bases). CDR3 length equals 18 residues. Per the germline V gene, CDR1 is KGHSH and CDR2 is LQKENI. V was shortened by 6 bases and J by 5 bases, with 28 bases between the two germline ends. CDR3 nucleotide sequence: TGTGCCAGCTCCAAAAATACCGCCACCAGGGCGGATTTGGAGACCCAGTACTTC. Translated: CASSKNTATRADLETQYF.

This chain links TRBV6-1 with TRBJ1-2; TRBD1 might be the D (6 bases). Germline CDR1 reads MNHNS; CDR2 reads SASEGT. CDR3 length: 13 amino acids. The V end was cut by 8 bases, the J end by 0 bases, with 10 bases between. CDR3 residues: CASRRTANYGYTF. The CDR3 DNA reads as TGTGCCAGCCGCCGGACAGCTAACTATGGCTACACCTTC.

The chain is built from TRBV9 and TRBJ2-1; 7 bases align to TRBD2. Germline V lookup: CDR1 SGDLS, CDR2 YYNGEE. V trimming: 4 bases; J trimming: 4 bases; junction bases outside the gene matches: 8. The CDR3 spans 15 residues. Here the CDR3 reads CASSTLGGGYNEQFF. The DNA of the CDR3 is TGTGCCAGCAGCACCCTGGGGGGGGGTTACAATGAGCAGTTCTTC.

By share, this clone counts as medium-sized (0.01 to 0.1%). The chain has TRBV27 and TRBJ1-3, with TRBD1 identical over 7 bases. V lost 4 bases and J lost 2; bases outside the gene matches: 5. The CDR3 runs 15 residues. CDR1 is MNHEY, CDR2 SMNVEV, per germline (reference sequence). In nucleotides, the CDR3 is TGTGCCAGCAGTTCGCTGACAGGGACTGGAAACACCATATATTTT. Its protein product is CASSSLTGTGNTIYF.

About this clone: At one of its ends the junction is not consistent with the germline gene, which may arise from a read error. The V and J genes are TRBV7-9 and TRBJ2-1, with D possibly matching TRBD2 (7 bases). The germline V gene has CDR1 SEHNR and CDR2 FQNEAQ (reference sequence). There are 14 residues in the CDR3. CDR3 nucleotide sequence: TGTTCCAGCAGCTTAGGGGGAGGGGACAATGAGCAGTTCTTC. Translated: CSSSLGGGDNEQFF.